Presented here are 15 T cell receptor beta chains from one specimen sequenced in a study of Graves' ophthalmopathy and Graves' hyperthyroidism. TCR beta CDR3 amplification used RNA transcripts. HTBI-primed first-round RT-PCR preceded second-round multiplex PCR. TCRdb re-called the multiplex PCR reads with MiXCR, one entry per CDR3 protein. This sample has about 600,000 distinct CDR3 sequences; about 35% occur once, and the top ten carry 3.5% to 4.5%. Material: peripheral blood or thyroid tissue (not recorded which). Receptor source: an adult man with Graves' hyperthyroidism.

This clonotype was seen ten or more times. DNA of the CDR3: TGTGCCAGCAGTGAAGTTGGGAGATACACTGAAGCTTTCTTT. This sequence encodes CASSEVGRYTEAFF. V gene TRBV2 combines with J gene TRBJ1-1, with D uncertain. Germline assignment: CDR1 SNHLY and CDR2 FYNNEI. Trimming pared 1 base from V and 3 bases from J, leaving 9 bases between. CDR3 length: 14 residues. The full variable domain, rest sourced from reference TRBV2 and TRBJ1-1, is EPEVTQTPSHQVTQMGQEVILRCVPISNHLYFYWYRQILGQKVEFLVSFYNNEISEKSEIFDDQFSVERPDGSNFTLKIRSTKLEDSAMYFCASSEVGRYTEAFFGQGTRLTVV.

This clonotype was found many times. The chain combines TRBV9 with TRBJ2-7; 8 nucleotides line up with TRBD2. The CDR3 consists of 14 residues. In germline, CDR1 is SGDLS, CDR2 YYNGEE. The V gene end was trimmed by 4 bases and the J gene end by 3 bases; junction bases not matched to a gene: 6. CDR3 region: CASSLQSGSYEQYF. The DNA for the CDR3 is TGTGCCAGCAGCTTGCAAAGCGGGAGCTACGAGCAGTACTTC.

V and J are TRBV28 and TRBJ1-1; the match to TRBD1 covers 9 bases. Germline assignment: CDR1 MDHEN and CDR2 SYDVKM. Trimming at V came to 7 bases and at J to 4 bases, leaving 16 bases not matched to a gene. CDR3 length equals 17 residues. CDR3 DNA sequence: TGTGCCAGCACCAAAGCTCGGGACAGGGAGGTTGGCACTGAAGCTTTCTTT. This codes for CASTKARDREVGTEAFF.

About this clonotype itself: A much larger clonotype is one base distant, so this may be a read error. The gene calls are TRBV25-1 and TRBJ2-5, with TRBD2 identical over 8 bases. The CDR3 has 17 residues. CDR1 is MGHDK, CDR2 SYGVNS, per germline. The CDR3 bases are TGTGCCAGCACGAGGATCGGGGGGGGTGCATTCCAAAAGACCCAGTACTTC. Translation: CASTRIGGGAFQKTQYF.

In its sample, this clonotype was seen many times. This rearrangement joins TRBV7-9 to TRBJ1-2, with 8 bases matching TRBD1. The CDR3 contains 15 residues. Trimming at V came to 5 bases and at J to 0 bases, leaving 5 bases not matched to a gene. Germline assignment: CDR1 SEHNR and CDR2 FQNEAQ (reference sequence). The CDR3 DNA is TGTGCCAGCAGCAACCTACAGGGGGCTAACTATGGCTACACCTTC. Encoded protein: CASSNLQGANYGYTF.

This clonotype appeared many times. V usage is TRBV9 and J usage is TRBJ1-5, with 11 bases that match TRBD1. CDR1 and CDR2 from the germline V gene are SGDLS and YYNGEE. J lost 7 bases, V lost 3 bases, and 9 bases had no gene match. The CDR3 is made up of 16 amino acids. CDR3 protein: CASSAGQGALGQPQHF. Here the CDR3 DNA reads TGTGCCAGCAGCGCTGGACAGGGGGCCCTTGGACAGCCCCAGCATTTT.

CDR3 sequence (DNA): TGTGCCAGCAGCCAAGTTTTCCGGGGGGCAGGGGGCGAAAAACTGTTTTTT. Translated, it gives CASSQVFRGAGGEKLFF. The gene calls are TRBV7-9 and TRBJ1-4; 8 bases line up with TRBD1. CDR1 SEHNR and CDR2 FQNEAQ come from the germline V gene (reference sequence). V trimming: 5 bases; J trimming: 8 bases; junction bases outside the gene matches: 16. The CDR3 has 17 amino acids.

Many counts were recorded for this clonotype. V gene TRBV19 combines with J gene TRBJ1-1; 8 bases fit TRBD1. There are 14 residues in the CDR3. Per the germline V gene, CDR1 is LNHDA and CDR2 is SQIVND (reference sequence). The V gene end was trimmed by 6 bases and the J gene end by 2 bases; junction bases not matched to a gene: 5. The CDR3 nucleotides are TGTGCCAGTAGGGCAGGGGGCCCCAACACTGAAGCTTTCTTT. This encodes CASRAGGPNTEAFF.

This clonotype has a count of ten or more. The rearrangement joins TRBV6-5 to TRBJ2-2; D not resolved. CDR3 length: 17 amino acids. The germline V gene has CDR1 MNHEY and CDR2 SVGAGI. With 4 bases removed from V and 0 bases from J, the gap between germline ends came to 15 bases. The CDR3 DNA is TGTGCCAGCAGTTCCCCCGCGGCGACAACGAACACCGGGGAGCTGTTTTTT. This codes for CASSSPAATTNTGELFF.

Comment on this clonotype: Germline and junction disagree at one end, which may indicate a read error. The chain uses TRBV7-9 and TRBJ1-6; the D is unclear. The germline gives CDR1 SEHNR, CDR2 FQNEAQ (reference sequence). The CDR3 covers 17 residues. CDR3 DNA: TGTGCCAGCAGCTTAGCGCTTGGTAACGTCGGTAATTCACCCCCCCACTTT. This sequence encodes CASSLALGNVGNSPPHF.

The chain uses TRBV2 and TRBJ1-2, with 9 bases that match TRBD1. The junction had 5 bases not matched to a gene; V was cut back by 3 bases and J by 3 bases. The CDR3 consists of 15 residues. Germline V lookup: CDR1 SNHLY, CDR2 FYNNEI. The CDR3 protein is CASSETGGLHYGYTF. CDR3 in DNA: TGTGCCAGCAGTGAGACAGGGGGTTTACACTATGGCTACACCTTC.

In this sample, this clonotype turned up many times. This chain links TRBV7-2 with TRBJ2-6, with D possibly TRBD1 on 6 matching bases. Per germline, CDR1 SGHTA and CDR2 FQGNSA. Trimming pared 0 bases from V and 0 bases from J, leaving 12 bases between. The CDR3 length is 18 residues. In DNA, the CDR3 is TGTGCCAGCAGCTTAGCGGTGGGGGCCCTCTCTGGGGCCAACGTCCTGACTTTC. It yields the protein CASSLAVGALSGANVLTF.

V usage is TRBV7-3 and J usage is TRBJ2-5; D unresolved. The CDR3 spans 14 residues. V was shortened by 5 bases and J by 5 bases, with 15 bases between the two germline ends. Germline loops: CDR1 SGHTA, CDR2 FQGTGA. DNA of the CDR3: TGTGCCAGCAGCCTCCCGGCCCCGGCGGAGACCCAGTACTTC. This translates into CASSLPAPAETQYF.

As regards this clonotype: This could be a read error, since a much larger clone is one nucleotide away. The J gene is TRBJ2-7, the V gene TRBV7-2; D is possibly TRBD1 or TRBD2 (5 bases each). CDR1 and CDR2 from the germline V gene are SGHTA and FQGNSA. This CDR3 comprises 16 residues. CDR3 in amino acids: CASNLDSRGRKYEQYF. CDR3 in DNA: TGTGCCAGCAACTTAGATTCCCGGGGCAGAAAGTACGAGCAGTACTTC. Using reference TRBV7-2 and TRBJ2-7 for the parts outside the CDR3, the full variable domain is GAGVSQSPSNKVTEKGKDVELRCDPISGHTALYWYRQSLGQGLEFLIYFQGNSAPDKSGLPSDRFSAERTGGSVSTLTIQRTQQEDSAVYLCASNLDSRGRKYEQYFGPGTRLTVT.

The chain carries TRBV19 and TRBJ1-4; no clear D. Trimming cost V 7 bases and J 5 bases, with 14 bases left between them. Germline values: CDR1 LNHDA, CDR2 SQIVND (reference sequence). This CDR3 spans 14 amino acids. The CDR3 DNA follows: TGTGCCAGTAAGGTGGCGGGAGCCAATGAAAAACTGTTTTTT. Amino acids: CASKVAGANEKLFF. Full variable domain (rest looked up from reference TRBV19 and TRBJ1-4): DGGITQSPKYLFRKEGQNVTLSCEQNLNHDAMYWYRQDPGQGLRLIYYSQIVNDFQKGDIAEGYSVSREKKESFPLTVTSAQKNPTAFYLCASKVAGANEKLFFGSGTQLSVL.